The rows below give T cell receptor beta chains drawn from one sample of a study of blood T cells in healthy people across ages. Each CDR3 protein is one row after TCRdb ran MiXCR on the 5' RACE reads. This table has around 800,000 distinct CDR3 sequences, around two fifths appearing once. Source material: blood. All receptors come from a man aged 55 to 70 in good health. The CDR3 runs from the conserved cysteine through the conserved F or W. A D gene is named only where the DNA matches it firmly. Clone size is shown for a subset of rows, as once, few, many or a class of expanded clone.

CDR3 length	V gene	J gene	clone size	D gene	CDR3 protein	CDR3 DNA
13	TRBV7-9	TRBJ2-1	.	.	CASTVLGADEQFF	TGTGCCAGCACCGTATTGGGTGCCGATGAGCAGTTCTTC
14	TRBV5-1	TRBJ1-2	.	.	CASSLTTVNYGYTF	TGCGCCAGCAGCTTGACGACAGTTAACTATGGCTACACCTTC
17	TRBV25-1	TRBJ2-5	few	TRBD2	CASSDSVAGGPQETQYF	TGTGCCAGCAGTGACTCCGTTGCGGGGGGGCCTCAAGAGACCCAGTACTTC
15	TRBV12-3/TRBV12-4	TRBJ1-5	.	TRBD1	CASSLGQGVTQPQHF	TGTGCCAGCAGTTTAGGCCAGGGGGTGACTCAGCCCCAGCATTTT
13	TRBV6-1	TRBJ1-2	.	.	CASSELTGYGYTF	TGTGCCAGCAGTGAACTGACAGGCTATGGCTACACCTTC
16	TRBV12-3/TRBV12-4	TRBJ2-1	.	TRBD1	CASSPPGGNSYNEQFF	TGTGCCAGCAGTCCTCCAGGGGGCAACTCCTACAATGAGCAGTTCTTC
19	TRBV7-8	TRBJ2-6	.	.	CASSLEEVTGGSGANVLTF	TGTGCCAGCAGCTTAGAAGAAGTAACAGGCGGCTCTGGGGCCAACGTCCTGACTTTC
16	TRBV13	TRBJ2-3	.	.	CASSSGGRTYTDTQYF	TGTGCCAGCAGCTCTGGGGGCAGGACCTACACAGATACGCAGTATTTT
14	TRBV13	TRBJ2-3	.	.	CASSKVIRPDTQYF	TGTGCCAGCAGTAAGGTGATAAGGCCAGATACGCAGTATTTT
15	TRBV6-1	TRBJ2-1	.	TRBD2	CASSRTGTSVHEQFF	TGTGCCAGCAGTAGAACCGGGACTAGCGTACATGAGCAGTTCTTC
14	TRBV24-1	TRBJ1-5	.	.	CATRQRQRSQPQHF	TGTGCCACCAGGCAGCGACAGAGGAGTCAGCCCCAGCATTTT
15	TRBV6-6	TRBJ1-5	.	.	CASSPGGYSNQPQHF	TGTGCCAGCAGTCCGGGGGGATATAGCAATCAGCCCCAGCATTTT
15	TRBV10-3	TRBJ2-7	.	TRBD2	CAISERGLASNEQYF	TGTGCCATCAGTGAGAGGGGACTAGCCTCCAACGAGCAGTACTTC
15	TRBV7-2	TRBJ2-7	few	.	CASSPKKTEFYEQYF	TGTGCCAGCAGTCCTAAGAAGACAGAGTTCTACGAGCAGTACTTC
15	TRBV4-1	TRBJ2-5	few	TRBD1	CASSQDPATGDGQYF	TGCGCCAGCAGCCAAGATCCCGCGACAGGGGACGGGCAGTACTTC
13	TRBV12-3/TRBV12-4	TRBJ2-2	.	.	CASRPGYTGELFF	TGTGCCAGCAGGCCAGGATACACCGGGGAGCTGTTTTTT
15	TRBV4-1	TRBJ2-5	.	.	CASSQNPGNQETQYF	TGCGCCAGCAGCCAGAATCCGGGGAACCAAGAGACCCAGTACTTC
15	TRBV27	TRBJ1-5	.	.	CASSFGWGGSQPQHF	TGTGCCAGCAGTTTTGGGTGGGGAGGCAGTCAGCCCCAGCATTTT
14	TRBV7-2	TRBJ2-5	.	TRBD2	CASSWGGLGETQYF	TGTGCCAGCAGCTGGGGGGGACTTGGAGAGACCCAGTACTTC
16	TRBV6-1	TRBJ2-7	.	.	CASSEAHSNRDYEQYF	TGTGCCAGCAGTGAAGCGCATAGTAACCGAGACTACGAGCAGTACTTC
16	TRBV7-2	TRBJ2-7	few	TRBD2	CASSLDFTSGGNEQYF	TGTGCCAGCAGCTTAGATTTTACTAGCGGGGGCAATGAGCAGTACTTC
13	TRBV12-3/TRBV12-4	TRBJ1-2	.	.	CASSLTESYGYTF	TGTGCCAGCAGTCTTACAGAGAGCTATGGCTACACCTTC
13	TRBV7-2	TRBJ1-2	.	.	CASSPHSNYGYTF	TGTGCCAGCAGCCCTCACTCCAACTATGGCTACACCTTC
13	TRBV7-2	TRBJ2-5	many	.	CASSPARQETQYF	TGTGCCAGCAGCCCAGCGAGACAAGAGACCCAGTACTTC
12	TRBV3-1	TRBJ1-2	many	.	CASSPTGYGYTF	TGTGCCAGCAGCCCGACAGGATATGGCTACACCTTC
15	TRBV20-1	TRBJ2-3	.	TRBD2	CSARDSLAGTDTQYF	TGCAGTGCTAGAGATTCGCTAGCGGGCACAGATACGCAGTATTTT
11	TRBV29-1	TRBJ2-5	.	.	CSVWGGETQYF	TGCAGCGTTTGGGGCGGTGAGACCCAGTACTTC
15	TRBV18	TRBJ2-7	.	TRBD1	CASSLTPGQGTEQYF	TGTGCCAGCTCACTCACACCGGGACAGGGGACCGAGCAGTACTTC
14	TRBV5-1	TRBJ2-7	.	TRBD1	CASSGTGLTYEQYF	TGCGCCAGCAGCGGGACAGGGCTTACCTACGAGCAGTACTTC
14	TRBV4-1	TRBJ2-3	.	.	CASNQDRVTDTQYF	TGCGCCAGCAACCAAGATCGGGTCACAGATACGCAGTATTTT
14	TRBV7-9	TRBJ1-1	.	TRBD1	CASSLKDRVSEAFF	TGTGCCAGCAGCTTAAAGGACAGGGTTTCTGAAGCTTTCTTT
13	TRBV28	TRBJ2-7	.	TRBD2	CASLSGVTYEQYF	TGTGCCAGCCTTAGCGGGGTGACCTACGAGCAGTACTTC
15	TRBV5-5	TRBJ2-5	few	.	CASSLERERSVTQYF	TGTGCCAGCAGCTTGGAAAGGGAAAGGTCTGTGACCCAGTACTTC
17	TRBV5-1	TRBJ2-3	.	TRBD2	CASSRTSGGASTDTQYF	TGCGCCAGCAGCCGGACTAGCGGGGGTGCTAGCACAGATACGCAGTATTTT
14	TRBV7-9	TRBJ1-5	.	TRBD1	CASSLGQGHQPQHF	TGTGCCAGCAGCTTGGGACAGGGTCATCAGCCCCAGCATTTT
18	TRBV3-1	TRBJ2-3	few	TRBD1	CASSPGQDLWGFIDTQYF	TGTGCCAGCAGCCCTGGACAGGACCTTTGGGGCTTCATTGATACGCAGTATTTT
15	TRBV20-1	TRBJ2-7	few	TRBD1	CSARAPGTGSYEQYF	TGCAGTGCTAGAGCCCCAGGGACAGGGTCCTACGAGCAGTACTTC
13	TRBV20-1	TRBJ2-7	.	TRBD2	CSARWGGSYEQYF	TGCAGTGCCCGCTGGGGGGGATCCTACGAGCAGTACTTC
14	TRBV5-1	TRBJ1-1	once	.	CASREDQGRTEAFF	TGCGCCAGCAGAGAAGACCAGGGACGCACTGAAGCTTTCTTT
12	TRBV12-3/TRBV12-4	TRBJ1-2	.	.	CASSLGQISYTF	TGTGCCAGCAGCCTTGGACAGATTTCCTACACCTTC